The rows below give T cell receptor beta chains drawn from one sample of a study of long-term antiretroviral therapy in people with HIV. Generated by immunoSEQ multiplex PCR, the TCRdb table keeps only in-frame clones and is missing some. This table has around 21,000 clones, about four fifths appearing once. Sequences were derived from unsorted PBMCs, sampled 1.5 years after starting antiretroviral therapy. The receptor set was obtained from a man aged 25-45 years with HIV. CDR3s include the opening cysteine and the closing phenylalanine or tryptophan. The order of the fields is V gene, clone size, D gene, J gene, CDR3 DNA, CDR3 protein. A D gene is named only where the DNA matches it firmly. Clone size is stated in some rows and not others, as once, few, many or a class when expanded.

>TRBV20-1|.|.|TRBJ1-1
TGCAGTGCGGCGGGGAACACTGAAGCTTTCTTT
CSAAGNTEAFF
>TRBV4-1|once|.|TRBJ2-7
TGCGCCAGCAGCCAAGGGCTAGCGTTCGAGCAGTACTTC
CASSQGLAFEQYF
>TRBV5-4|.|TRBD1|TRBJ2-7
TGTGCCAGCAGCTACCAGGGGGCTTCCTACGAGCAGTACTTC
CASSYQGASYEQYF
>TRBV5-6|.|TRBD1|TRBJ1-1
TGTGCCAGCAGCTTGGCGACAGGGGCGAACACTGAAGCTTTCTTT
CASSLATGANTEAFF
>TRBV4-3|.|TRBD2|TRBJ2-1
TGCGCCAGCAGCCAAGACCTAGCGGGACACTACAATGAGCAGTTCTTC
CASSQDLAGHYNEQFF
>TRBV7-8|.|TRBD2|TRBJ2-7
TGTGCCAGCAGCTTAGCGTGGACTAGCGGGACCTACGAGCAGTACTTC
CASSLAWTSGTYEQYF
>TRBV10-1|once|TRBD2|TRBJ2-1
TGCGCCAGCAGATCAAGCGGGAGGGCCGGGGGAGAGCAGTTCTTC
CASRSSGRAGGEQFF
>TRBV28|few|.|TRBJ1-6
TGTGCCAGCGGACGGACTAATTCACCCCTCCACTTT
CASGRTNSPLHF
>TRBV6-1|.|.|TRBJ2-7
TGTGCCAGCAGATATAAGGGGGAGGCCCACTACGAGCAGTACTTC
CASRYKGEAHYEQYF
>TRBV7-8|once|.|TRBJ1-5
TGTGCCAGCAGCTTAGCCGGGCCAGGGGGCAATCAGCCCCAGCATTTT
CASSLAGPGGNQPQHF
>TRBV5-4|few|.|TRBJ2-7
TGTGCCAGCAGCTACGATACCTACGAGCAGTACTTC
CASSYDTYEQYF
>TRBV7-9|.|TRBD2|TRBJ2-1
TGTGCCAGCAGATCTCCCAGCGGGGGGTATACGTTCTTC
CASRSPSGGYTFF
>TRBV7-9|.|.|TRBJ2-2
TGTGCCAGCAGCCCCGGATGGGGCACCGGGGAGCTGTTTTTT
CASSPGWGTGELFF
>TRBV5-5|.|.|TRBJ2-2
TGTGCCAGCAGACCTCGGGACCGGAACACCGGGGAGCTGTTTTTT
CASRPRDRNTGELFF
>TRBV5-4|.|TRBD1|TRBJ1-3
TGTGCCAGCAGGCCGGACAGGTTAGAGAACACCATATATTTT
CASRPDRLENTIYF
>TRBV19|.|.|TRBJ2-1
TGTGCCAGTAGTATAAGTCCCGGAGCCTCCTACAATGAGCAGTTCTTC
CASSISPGASYNEQFF
>TRBV11-1|.|.|TRBJ2-7
TGTGCCAGCAGCCCTCAGGGTAACGAGCAGTACTTC
CASSPQGNEQYF
>TRBV10-3|once|.|TRBJ2-5
TGTGCCATCAGTGTCGCGGCAACCCAAGAGACCCAGTACTTC
CAISVAATQETQYF
>TRBV7-9|.|.|TRBJ2-1
TGTGCCAGCAGCTTTGCACAGTACAATGAGCAGTTCTTC
CASSFAQYNEQFF
>TRBV4-1|few|.|TRBJ1-2
TGCGCCAGCAGCCAAGGGGATACAGGGATCTTATATGGCTACACCTTC
CASSQGDTGILYGYTF
>TRBV4-1|.|.|TRBJ2-2
TGCGCCAGCAGCCAGAAGTATAGTAAGGCCCCGAACACCGGGGAGCTGTTTTTT
CASSQKYSKAPNTGELFF
>TRBV19|few|TRBD1|TRBJ1-2
TGTGCCAGTAGTATTGTAACAGGGGTAAACTATGGCTACACCTTC
CASSIVTGVNYGYTF
>TRBV10-2|.|.|TRBJ2-3
TGCGCCAGCAGTGAGCTAGCTAGCACAGATACGCAGTATTTT
CASSELASTDTQYF
>TRBV19|.|TRBD2|TRBJ2-3
TGTGCCAGTACCTGGGGGGGGAACACAGATACGCAGTATTTT
CASTWGGNTDTQYF
>TRBV15|.|.|TRBJ2-7
TGTGCCACCAGCAGAGATGGGACGGAATCCTACGAGCAGTACTTC
CATSRDGTESYEQYF
>TRBV4-2|.|.|TRBJ2-1
TGTGCCAGCAGCCAAGAGATACGGATTGGGTCCTACAATGAGCAGTTCTTC
CASSQEIRIGSYNEQFF
>TRBV9|.|TRBD1|TRBJ1-6
TGTGCCAGCAGCGCCGGGGGGCAGGGGGCGGATTCACCCCTCCACTTT
CASSAGGQGADSPLHF
>TRBV10-3|once|.|TRBJ2-7
TGTGCCATCAGCCCCGGAGGGGTGGGCTACGAGCAGTACTTC
CAISPGGVGYEQYF
>TRBV19|.|TRBD2|TRBJ2-3
TGTGCCAGTAGTATACTTGCAAGCGGGAGGGCCAGCACAGATACGCAGTATTTT
CASSILASGRASTDTQYF
>TRBV20-1|.|.|TRBJ1-2
TGCAAAAGGGGGGGGCTAGATGGCTACACCTTC
CKRGGLDGYTF
>TRBV6-6|once|TRBD1|TRBJ1-1
TGTGCCAGCAGCCGGAAACAGGGGCTAGATACTGAAGCTTTCTTT
CASSRKQGLDTEAFF
>TRBV5-1|.|.|TRBJ1-1
TGCGCCAGCAGCTTTTCAGGGGATGACACTGAAGCTTTCTTT
CASSFSGDDTEAFF
>TRBV19|.|TRBD1|TRBJ1-1
TGTGCCAGTACGAACAGGGGGGCGAGGACTGAAGCTTTCTTT
CASTNRGARTEAFF
>TRBV27|once|TRBD1|TRBJ2-3
TGTGCCAGCGGTAGGGGGCTCACAGATACGCAGTATTTT
CASGRGLTDTQYF
>TRBV28|few|.|TRBJ1-5
TGTGCCAGCAGTGGATTGGAAGGGCAGCCCCAGCATTTT
CASSGLEGQPQHF
>TRBV7-7|few|TRBD1|TRBJ2-7
TGTGCTAGCAGCTTATCGGGGGACAGGGGTATCGACGAGCAGTACTTC
CASSLSGDRGIDEQYF
>TRBV7-2|.|.|TRBJ1-3
TGTGCCAGCAGCTTAACGGCCTCTGGAAACACCATATATTTT
CASSLTASGNTIYF
>TRBV29-1|once|TRBD1|TRBJ2-7
TGCAGCGCGCTGGACAGGGGCTCCTACGAGCAGTACTTC
CSALDRGSYEQYF
>TRBV4-3|.|.|TRBJ1-4
TGCGCCAGCAGCGGAGAAAGGGGTCAGACCCGAACTAATGAAAAACTGTTTTTT
CASSGERGQTRTNEKLFF
>TRBV5-1|.|.|TRBJ1-4
TGCGCCAGCAGCGGCCGGGTGGCAACTAATGAAAAACTGTTTTTT
CASSGRVATNEKLFF
>TRBV29-1|.|.|TRBJ2-3
TGCAGCGTTTTTAAACAGGGTGACACAGATACGCAGTATTTT
CSVFKQGDTDTQYF
>TRBV11-1|.|.|TRBJ2-1
TGTGCCAGCAGCTCGGGTCCTCAAGTTGGCAATGAGCAGTTCTTC
CASSSGPQVGNEQFF
>TRBV7-2|.|.|TRBJ2-1
TGTGCCAGCAGCTCAACCGGGACAAACTACAATGAGCAGTTCTTC
CASSSTGTNYNEQFF
>TRBV27|.|TRBD1|TRBJ2-7
TGTGCCAGCAGTTTAAAAGGACAGGGCTCCTACGAGCAGTACTTC
CASSLKGQGSYEQYF
>TRBV4-2|once|TRBD2|TRBJ2-5
TGTGCCAGCAGCCAGACGGGACTAGCGGGAGGGGAGACCCAGTACTTC
CASSQTGLAGGETQYF
>TRBV4-3|.|.|TRBJ1-1
TGCGCCAGCAGCCTTAGGCAGAACACTGAAGCTTTCTTT
CASSLRQNTEAFF
>TRBV11-2|.|TRBD1|TRBJ1-2
TGTGCCAGCAGCTTAGCTGGGGGGGGCAGGGGGTACTATGGCTACACCTTC
CASSLAGGGRGYYGYTF
>TRBV30|.|TRBD1|TRBJ1-5
TGTGCCTGGAGTCTACAGGGGAGGATTCAGCCCCAGCATTTT
CAWSLQGRIQPQHF
>TRBV7-9|.|.|TRBJ2-5
TGTGCCAGCAGCCCAACTGGAAGGGAGAATGAAGAGACCCAGTACTTC
CASSPTGRENEETQYF
>TRBV6-6|.|TRBD2|TRBJ2-7
TGTGCCAGCAGTTCCTGGGACTACTCCTACGAGCAGTACTTC
CASSSWDYSYEQYF
>TRBV28|.|TRBD1|TRBJ1-5
TGTGCCAGCACCTATCGGACAGGGACTCAGCCCCAGCATTTT
CASTYRTGTQPQHF
>TRBV19|.|.|TRBJ1-1
TGTGCCAGTAGTCAACAGGTCTACACTGAAGCTTTCTTT
CASSQQVYTEAFF
>TRBV10-3|.|.|TRBJ2-7
TGTGCCATCAGTGAAGGGCTAGGAGGGGGATACGAGCAGTACTTC
CAISEGLGGGYEQYF
>TRBV11-2|once|.|TRBJ2-3
TGTGCCAGCAGCCAAAGCACAGATACGCAGTATTTT
CASSQSTDTQYF
>TRBV29-1|few|.|TRBJ1-1
TGCAGCGTTGCCCAGAACACTGAAGCTTTCTTT
CSVAQNTEAFF
>TRBV11-2|.|TRBD1|TRBJ2-4
TGTGCCAGCAGCCCTTCTCCGACAGGGACGGCCAAAAACATTCAGTACTTC
CASSPSPTGTAKNIQYF
>TRBV4-1|few|.|TRBJ2-7
TGCGCCAGCAGCGCTGAGGGCTACGAGCAGTACTTC
CASSAEGYEQYF
>TRBV2|.|.|TRBJ2-5
TGTGCCAGCAGTGAAAAGACAGAGCAAGAGACCCAGTACTTC
CASSEKTEQETQYF
>TRBV6-5|.|TRBD1|TRBJ1-4
TGTGCCAGCACAGCGACAGGGACAACTAATGAAAAACTGTTTTTT
CASTATGTTNEKLFF